The rows below give T cell receptor beta chains drawn from one sample of a study of response to subunit inactivated influenza vaccine. Each CDR3 protein is one row after TCRdb ran MiXCR on the RT-PCR reads. The data show more than 700,000 distinct CDR3 sequences, less than 25% seen once. Source: PBMCs from blood, taken approximately 5 days after vaccination. These receptors all stem from a man aged 45-60 years who received an inactivated influenza vaccine. Each CDR3 is given with its conserved first and last residue. A D gene is named only where the DNA matches it firmly. Clone size, where shown, is once, few, many, or a class for clones that have expanded.

V	size	J	D	CDR3	DNA
TRBV6-1	few	TRBJ2-7	.	CASSEQFYYEQYF	TGTGCCAGCAGTGAACAGTTTTACTACGAGCAGTACTTC
TRBV10-2	few	TRBJ2-7	TRBD1	CASSVGGLLGSDEQYF	TGCGCCAGCAGTGTAGGGGGCTTGTTGGGATCAGACGAGCAGTACTTC
TRBV6-5	.	TRBJ1-3	.	CASSLTDSGNTIYF	TGTGCCAGCAGTTTGACAGATTCTGGAAACACCATATATTTT
TRBV9	few	TRBJ1-2	.	CASSVEDGSKGYTF	TGTGCCAGCAGCGTAGAGGACGGCTCTAAGGGCTACACCTTC
TRBV6-2/TRBV6-3	.	TRBJ2-5	.	CASNIGGGETQYF	TGTGCCAGCAACATTGGAGGGGGAGAGACCCAGTACTTC
TRBV7-2	.	TRBJ1-1	.	CASSLEGLGNTEAFF	TGTGCCAGCAGCTTAGAAGGTTTGGGGAACACTGAAGCTTTCTTT
TRBV12-3/TRBV12-4	.	TRBJ2-1	TRBD2	CASSFLSSGRSGNEQFF	TGTGCCAGCAGTTTCCTGTCTAGCGGGAGGTCCGGCAATGAGCAGTTCTTC
TRBV29-1	few	TRBJ2-3	.	CSSRGPAADTQYF	TGCAGCTCCAGAGGCCCCGCAGCAGATACGCAGTATTTT
TRBV10-3	few	TRBJ2-5	TRBD1	CAISEGTGSKETQYF	TGTGCCATCAGTGAGGGGACAGGGAGTAAAGAGACCCAGTACTTC
TRBV4-2	.	TRBJ1-4	.	CASSQDPGADEKLFF	TGTGCCAGCAGCCAAGATCCGGGGGCGGATGAAAAACTGTTTTTT
TRBV20-1	few	TRBJ2-1	.	CSAREQYNEQFF	TGCAGTGCTAGAGAACAGTACAATGAGCAGTTCTTC
TRBV5-1	.	TRBJ2-2	.	CASSFQEGYTGELFF	TGCGCCAGCAGCTTTCAGGAGGGCTACACCGGGGAGCTGTTTTTT
TRBV5-6	few	TRBJ2-1	.	CASRSGGDEQFF	TGTGCCAGCAGAAGTGGCGGGGATGAGCAGTTCTTC
TRBV9	few	TRBJ2-2	.	CASSDGWVAGELFF	TGTGCCAGCAGCGACGGGTGGGTAGCCGGGGAGCTGTTTTTT
TRBV5-1	.	TRBJ2-4	TRBD1	CASSLSGQGRNIQYF	TGCGCCAGCAGCTTGAGCGGACAGGGGCGAAACATTCAGTACTTC
TRBV12-3/TRBV12-4	.	TRBJ2-7	.	CASSKQEAEQYF	TGTGCCAGCAGTAAACAGGAGGCCGAGCAGTACTTC
TRBV7-9	.	TRBJ2-7	.	CASSLAGWPYEQYF	TGTGCCAGCAGCTTAGCAGGGTGGCCCTACGAGCAGTACTTC
TRBV24-1	.	TRBJ2-1	.	CATSDSLGLASNNEQFF	TGTGCCACCAGTGATTCATTGGGCCTAGCGTCTAACAATGAGCAGTTCTTC
TRBV20-1	few	TRBJ2-1	TRBD2	CSARGSLTSGVTYNEQFF	TGCAGTGCTAGAGGCTCGTTAACTAGCGGGGTTACCTACAATGAGCAGTTCTTC
TRBV6-1	.	TRBJ2-5	TRBD2	CASSTGLAEQETQYF	TGTGCCAGCAGCACTGGACTAGCGGAACAAGAGACCCAGTACTTC
TRBV29-1	.	TRBJ1-5	.	CSVAEAANSNQPQHF	TGCAGCGTAGCAGAGGCAGCAAATAGCAATCAGCCCCAGCATTTT
TRBV10-3	few	TRBJ2-3	TRBD2	CAISEQAGVSTDTQYF	TGTGCCATCAGTGAGCAAGCGGGGGTGAGCACAGATACGCAGTATTTT
TRBV28	.	TRBJ2-3	.	CAPGDEQGNAQYF	TGTGCCCCGGGCGACGAGCAGGGGAACGCGCAGTATTTT
TRBV7-8	.	TRBJ2-5	TRBD2	CASSLEVGGARETQYF	TGTGCCAGCAGCTTAGAGGTCGGGGGGGCCCGAGAGACCCAGTACTTC
TRBV4-2	few	TRBJ2-3	.	CASSRGVSVETDTQYF	TGTGCCAGCAGCCGGGGGGTCTCTGTAGAAACAGATACGCAGTATTTT
TRBV20-1	.	TRBJ2-3	TRBD2	CSAHRTSGRTDTQYF	TGCAGTGCTCATCGGACTAGCGGGAGGACAGATACGCAGTATTTT
TRBV24-1	few	TRBJ2-2	.	CATSARVATGELFF	TGTGCCACCAGTGCCAGGGTGGCCACCGGGGAGCTGTTTTTT
TRBV7-2	.	TRBJ2-3	.	CASSFGPGKDTQYF	TGTGCCAGCAGCTTTGGGCCCGGAAAAGATACGCAGTATTTT
TRBV7-2	few	TRBJ2-7	TRBD2	CASSLATLAGGSEQYF	TGTGCCAGCAGCTTAGCTACGCTGGCGGGGGGGAGCGAGCAGTACTTC
TRBV3-1	.	TRBJ2-1	.	CASSQVVGSYNEQFF	TGTGCCAGCAGCCAAGTTGTGGGATCCTACAATGAGCAGTTCTTC
TRBV20-1	.	TRBJ1-6	.	CSARTGSPLHF	TGCAGTGCTAGGACGGGATCACCCCTCCACTTT
TRBV29-1	.	TRBJ2-5	.	CSVAGRPQETQYF	TGCAGCGTTGCGGGCAGGCCGCAAGAGACCCAGTACTTC
TRBV10-3	few	TRBJ2-1	TRBD2	CAIRGTSGSEGEQFF	TGTGCCATCAGGGGGACTAGCGGGAGTGAAGGTGAGCAGTTCTTC
TRBV20-1	.	TRBJ2-5	.	CSARGRIQETQYF	TGCAGTGCTAGAGGACGGATCCAAGAGACCCAGTACTTC
TRBV18	.	TRBJ2-3	.	CASSRVGYTQYF	TGTGCCAGCTCACGAGTCGGGTATACGCAGTATTTT
TRBV12-3/TRBV12-4	.	TRBJ2-5	TRBD2	CASSLGLAGGLETQYF	TGTGCCAGCAGTCTCGGACTAGCGGGGGGTTTGGAGACCCAGTACTTC